One and the same sample provided the 5 T cell receptor beta chains below, sequenced in a study of cytomegalovirus exposure and HLA in healthy donors. 13 Jbeta primers and 60 Vbeta primers were used for the PCR. Sequencing was performed with immunoSEQ multiplex PCR; in TCRdb, only in-frame clones are kept and a portion is missing. The data hold around 92,000 clones, with 75% to 85% observed a single time. Sequenced: PBMCs. The receptors were gathered from a man between 18 and 29 years old in good health and CMV-seronegative.

This clone was seen only a few times. The gene calls are TRBV5-1 and TRBJ2-3, with 14 bases matching TRBD2. Germline values: CDR1 SGHRS, CDR2 YFSETQ. The CDR3 is 15 amino acids. Trimming cost V 6 bases and J 8 bases; bases outside gene matches: 8. DNA for the CDR3: TGCGCCAGCACCGAGACTAGCGGGGGGGCAGGTACGCAGTATTTT. Its translation: CASTETSGGAGTQYF.

The chain carries TRBV4-2 and TRBJ1-3; D is undetermined. The CDR3 loop spans 16 amino acids. Germline values: CDR1 LGHNA, CDR2 YNFKEQ. V gave up 0 bases and J gave up 3 bases, with 12 bases separating them. CDR3 sequence reads: CASSQERVESGNTIYF. CDR3 DNA: TGTGCCAGCAGCCAAGAGAGGGTAGAAAGTGGAAACACCATATATTTT.

This clone was seen a few times. The chain has TRBV5-1 and TRBJ2-5; no definite D call. The germline V gene has CDR1 SGHRS and CDR2 YFSETQ. The CDR3 has 13 residues. V was clipped by 0 bases and J by 4 bases, with 7 bases between them. The CDR3 nucleotides read TGCGCCAGCAGCTTGGGCGCAGGAGAGACCCAGTACTTC. Its protein product is CASSLGAGETQYF.

The chain combines TRBV7-5 with TRBJ2-4; the table gives TRBD1 as D, unverified against the DNA. TRBV7-5 corresponds to a pseudogene. This CDR3 has 19 amino acids. The CDR3 bases are TGTGCCAGAAGCTTAGAAGGTCAGGGGGCGATCATCGGCAAAAACATTCAGTACTTC. Translation gives CARSLEGQGAIIGKNIQYF.

V and J are TRBV19 and TRBJ2-7; weak D call: TRBD1 (6 bases). Germline loops: CDR1 LNHDA, CDR2 SQIVND (reference sequence). The CDR3 sequence is 13 residues long. The V end was cut by 9 bases, the J end by 0 bases, with 12 bases between. Here the CDR3 reads CASSLGASYEQYF. CDR3 nucleotide sequence: TGTGCCAGCTCCTTGGGGGCCTCCTACGAGCAGTACTTC.